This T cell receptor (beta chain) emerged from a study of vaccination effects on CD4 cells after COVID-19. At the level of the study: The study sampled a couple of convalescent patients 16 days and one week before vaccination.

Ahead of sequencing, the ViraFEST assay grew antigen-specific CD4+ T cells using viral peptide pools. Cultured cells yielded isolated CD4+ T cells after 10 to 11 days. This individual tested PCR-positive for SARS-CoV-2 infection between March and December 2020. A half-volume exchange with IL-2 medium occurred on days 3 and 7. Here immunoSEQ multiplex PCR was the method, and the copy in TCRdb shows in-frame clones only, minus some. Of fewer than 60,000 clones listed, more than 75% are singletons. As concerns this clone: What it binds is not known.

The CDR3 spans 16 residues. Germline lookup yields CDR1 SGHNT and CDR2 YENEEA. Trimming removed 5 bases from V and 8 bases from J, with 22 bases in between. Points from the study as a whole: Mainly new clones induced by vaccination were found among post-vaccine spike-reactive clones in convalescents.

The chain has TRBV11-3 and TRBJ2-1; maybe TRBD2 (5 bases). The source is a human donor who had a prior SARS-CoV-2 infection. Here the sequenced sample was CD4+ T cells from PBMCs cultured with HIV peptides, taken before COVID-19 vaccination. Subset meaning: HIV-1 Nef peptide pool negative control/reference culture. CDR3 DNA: TGTGCCAGCAGCCCCGGACTGACCTTAAAGTCCGATGAGCAGTTCTTC. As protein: CASSPGLTLKSDEQFF.